The source of this T cell receptor (beta chain) is a study of vaccination and CD4 T cells after COVID-19. Unmatched junction bases numbered 4, after V lost 5 bases and J lost 3 bases. The CDR3 loop spans 14 amino acids. The V gene's germline CDR1 is DFQATT and CDR2 SNEGSKA (reference sequence). In the case of this clonotype: Its antigen is not identified.

Sequenced with the Oncomine TCR Beta short-read assay was DNA taken from cultured CD4+ T cells. One entry per CDR3 protein results from TCRdb running MiXCR on the PCR reads. The sample carries about 25,000 distinct CDR3 sequences, 30% recorded once. As for time point: late sampling 161 to 241 days after vaccination in a few convalescent patients. Treatment specified: roughly 10-day PBMC culture with coronavirus spike peptide pools or control peptides (ViraFEST assay). Notes on the study in general: The median SARS-CoV-2-reactive clonotype number increased from about 20 to 38, without statistical significance.

J is TRBJ2-2 and V is TRBV20-1, with 9 bases that match TRBD2. Sequences were derived from CD4+ T cells from blood, cultured in vitro, sampled about 7 months after SARS-CoV-2 vaccination. The receptor comes from a human donor who had recovered from COVID-19. Here the CDR3 reads CSAVAGVDTGELFF. The CDR3 nucleotides are TGCAGTGCTGTAGCGGGAGTTGACACCGGGGAGCTGTTTTTT.